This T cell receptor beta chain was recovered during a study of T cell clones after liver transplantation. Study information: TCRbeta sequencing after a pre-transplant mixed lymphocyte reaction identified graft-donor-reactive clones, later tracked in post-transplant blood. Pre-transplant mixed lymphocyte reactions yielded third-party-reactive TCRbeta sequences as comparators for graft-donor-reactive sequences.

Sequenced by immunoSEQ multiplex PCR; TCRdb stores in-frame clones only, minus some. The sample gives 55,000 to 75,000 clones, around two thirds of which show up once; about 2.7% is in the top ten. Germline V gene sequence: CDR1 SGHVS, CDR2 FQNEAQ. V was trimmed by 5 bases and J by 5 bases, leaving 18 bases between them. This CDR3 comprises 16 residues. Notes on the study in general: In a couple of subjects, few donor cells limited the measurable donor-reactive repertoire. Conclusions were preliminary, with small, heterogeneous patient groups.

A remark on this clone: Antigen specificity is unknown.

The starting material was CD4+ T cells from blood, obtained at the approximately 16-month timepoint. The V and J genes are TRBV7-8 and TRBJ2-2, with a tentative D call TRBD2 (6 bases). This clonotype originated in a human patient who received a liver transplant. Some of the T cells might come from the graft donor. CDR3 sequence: CASSPRRVRETGELFF. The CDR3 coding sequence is TGTGCCAGCAGCCCCCGGAGGGTCAGGGAAACCGGGGAGCTGTTTTTT.